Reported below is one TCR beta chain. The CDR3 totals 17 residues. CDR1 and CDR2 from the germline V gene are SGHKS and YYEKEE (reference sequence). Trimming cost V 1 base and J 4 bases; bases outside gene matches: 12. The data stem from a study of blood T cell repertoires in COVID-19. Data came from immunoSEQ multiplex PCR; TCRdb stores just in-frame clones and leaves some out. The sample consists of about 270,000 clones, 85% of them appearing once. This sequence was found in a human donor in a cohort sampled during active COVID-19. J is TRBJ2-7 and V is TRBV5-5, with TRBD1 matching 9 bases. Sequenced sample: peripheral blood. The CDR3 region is CASSLITSGTGWYEQYF. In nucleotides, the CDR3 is TGTGCCAGCAGCTTGATTACGTCCGGGACAGGGTGGTACGAGCAGTACTTC. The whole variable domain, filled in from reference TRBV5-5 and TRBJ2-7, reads DAGVTQSPTHLIKTRGQQVTLRCSPISGHKSVSWYQQVLGQGPQFIFQYYEKEERGRGNFPDRFSARQFPNYSSELNVNALLLGDSALYLCASSLITSGTGWYEQYFGPGTRLTVT.